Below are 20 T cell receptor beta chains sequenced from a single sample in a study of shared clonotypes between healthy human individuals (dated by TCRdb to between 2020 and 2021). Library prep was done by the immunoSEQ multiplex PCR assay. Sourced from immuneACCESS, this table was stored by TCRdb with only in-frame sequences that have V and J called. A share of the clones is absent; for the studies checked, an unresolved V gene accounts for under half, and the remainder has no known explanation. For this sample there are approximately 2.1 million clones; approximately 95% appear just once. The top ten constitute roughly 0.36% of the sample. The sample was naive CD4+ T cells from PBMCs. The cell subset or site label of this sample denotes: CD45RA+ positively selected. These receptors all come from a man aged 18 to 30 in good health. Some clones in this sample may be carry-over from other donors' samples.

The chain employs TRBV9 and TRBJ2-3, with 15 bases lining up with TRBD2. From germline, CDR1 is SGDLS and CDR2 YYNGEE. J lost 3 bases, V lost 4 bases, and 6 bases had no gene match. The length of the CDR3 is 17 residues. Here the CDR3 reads CASSPWTSGRGTDTQYF. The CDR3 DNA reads TGTGCCAGCAGCCCATGGACTAGCGGGAGGGGTACAGATACGCAGTATTTT.

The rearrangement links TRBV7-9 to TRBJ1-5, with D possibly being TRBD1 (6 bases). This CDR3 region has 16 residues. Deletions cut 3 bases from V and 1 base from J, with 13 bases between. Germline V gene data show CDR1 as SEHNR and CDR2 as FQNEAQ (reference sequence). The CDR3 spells CASSFSGTQSNQPQHF. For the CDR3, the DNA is TGTGCCAGCAGCTTTTCTGGGACACAAAGCAATCAGCCCCAGCATTTT.

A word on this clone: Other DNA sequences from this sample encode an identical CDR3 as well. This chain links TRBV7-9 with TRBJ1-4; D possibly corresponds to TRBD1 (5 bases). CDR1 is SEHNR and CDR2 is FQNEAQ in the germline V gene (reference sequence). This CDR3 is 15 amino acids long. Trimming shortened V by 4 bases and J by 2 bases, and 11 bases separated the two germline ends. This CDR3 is CASSSSGPTNEKLFF. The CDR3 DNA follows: TGTGCCAGCAGCTCGTCAGGGCCCACTAATGAAAAACTGTTTTTT.

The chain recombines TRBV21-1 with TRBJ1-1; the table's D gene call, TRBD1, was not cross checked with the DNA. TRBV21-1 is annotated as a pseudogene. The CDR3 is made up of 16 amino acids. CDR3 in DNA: TGTGCCAGCAGCAAAGAAAGGCAGAGACAGGTCGAAGAAGCTTTCTTT. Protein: CASSKERQRQVEEAFF.

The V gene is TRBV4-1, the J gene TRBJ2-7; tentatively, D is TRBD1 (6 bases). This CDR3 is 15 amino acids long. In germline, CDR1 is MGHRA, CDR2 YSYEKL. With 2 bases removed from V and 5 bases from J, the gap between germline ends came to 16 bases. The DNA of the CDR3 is TGCGCCAGCAGCCAACTTGGACAGTCCGTCGACGAGCAGTACTTC. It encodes CASSQLGQSVDEQYF.

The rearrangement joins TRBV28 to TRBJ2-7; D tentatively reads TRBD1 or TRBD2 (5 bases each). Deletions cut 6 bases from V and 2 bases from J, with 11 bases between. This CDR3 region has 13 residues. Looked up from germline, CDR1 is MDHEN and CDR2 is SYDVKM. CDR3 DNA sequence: TGTGCCAGCAGCAATGGGGGTACCTACGAGCAGTACTTC. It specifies CASSNGGTYEQYF. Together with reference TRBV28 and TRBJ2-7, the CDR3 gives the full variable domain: DVKVTQSSRYLVKRTGEKVFLECVQDMDHENMFWYRQDPGLGLRLIYFSYDVKMKEKGDIPEGYSVSREKKERFSLILESASTNQTSMYLCASSNGGTYEQYFGPGTRLTVT.

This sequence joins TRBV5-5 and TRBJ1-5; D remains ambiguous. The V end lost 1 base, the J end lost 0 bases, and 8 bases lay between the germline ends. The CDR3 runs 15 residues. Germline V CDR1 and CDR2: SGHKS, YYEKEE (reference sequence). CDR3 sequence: CASSLYTYSNQPQHF. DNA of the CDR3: TGTGCCAGCAGCTTGTATACGTATAGCAATCAGCCCCAGCATTTT.

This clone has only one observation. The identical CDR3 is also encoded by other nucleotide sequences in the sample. CDR3 sequence (DNA): TGTGCCAGCAGTTTGAGGCTAGCCGGGGGTTACGAGCAGTACTTC. Its protein is CASSLRLAGGYEQYF. The chain combines TRBV28 with TRBJ2-7; a possible D gene is TRBD2 (6 bases). The CDR3 spans 15 residues. In germline, CDR1 is MDHEN, CDR2 SYDVKM. Trimming left V 3 bases short and J 4 bases short, with 16 bases between.

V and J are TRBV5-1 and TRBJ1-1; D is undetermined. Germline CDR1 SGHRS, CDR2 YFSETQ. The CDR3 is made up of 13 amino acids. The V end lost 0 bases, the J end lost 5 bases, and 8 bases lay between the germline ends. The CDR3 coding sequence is TGCGCCAGCAGCTTGGCAGAGAGTACTGAAGCTTTCTTT. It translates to CASSLAESTEAFF.

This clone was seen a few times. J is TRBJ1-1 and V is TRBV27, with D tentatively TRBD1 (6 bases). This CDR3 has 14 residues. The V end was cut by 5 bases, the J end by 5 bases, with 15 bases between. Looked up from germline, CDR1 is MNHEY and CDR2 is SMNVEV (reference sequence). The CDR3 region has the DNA TGTGCCAGCAGTCAATCAGGGGTCGGAACTGAAGCTTTCTTT. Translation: CASSQSGVGTEAFF.

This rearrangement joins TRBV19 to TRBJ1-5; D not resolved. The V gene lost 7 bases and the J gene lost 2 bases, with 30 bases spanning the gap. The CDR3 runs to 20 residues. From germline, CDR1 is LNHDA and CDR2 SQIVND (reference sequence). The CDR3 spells CASTLGRKQISVGGNQPQHF. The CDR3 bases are TGTGCCAGTACCCTAGGAAGGAAACAGATTAGTGTAGGAGGCAATCAGCCCCAGCATTTT.

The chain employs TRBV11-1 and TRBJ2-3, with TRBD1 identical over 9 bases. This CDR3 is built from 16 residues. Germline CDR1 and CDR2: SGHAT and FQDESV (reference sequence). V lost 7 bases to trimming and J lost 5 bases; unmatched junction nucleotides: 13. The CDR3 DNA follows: TGTGCCAGCACCAATCCGGGACAGGGAGCGATAGATACGCAGTATTTT. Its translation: CASTNPGQGAIDTQYF.

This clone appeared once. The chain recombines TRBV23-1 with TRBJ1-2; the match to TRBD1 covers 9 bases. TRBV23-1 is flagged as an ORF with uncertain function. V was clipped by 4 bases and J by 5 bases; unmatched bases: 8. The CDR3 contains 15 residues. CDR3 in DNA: TGCGCCAGCAGTCCCCACAGGGGGCGTAAGTATGGCTACACCTTC. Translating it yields CASSPHRGRKYGYTF.

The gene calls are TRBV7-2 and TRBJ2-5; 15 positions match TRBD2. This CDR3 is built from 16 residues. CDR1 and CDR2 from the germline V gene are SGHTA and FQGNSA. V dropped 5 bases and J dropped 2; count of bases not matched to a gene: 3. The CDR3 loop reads CASSHGLAGGQETQYF. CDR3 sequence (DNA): TGTGCCAGCAGCCATGGACTAGCGGGAGGGCAAGAGACCCAGTACTTC.

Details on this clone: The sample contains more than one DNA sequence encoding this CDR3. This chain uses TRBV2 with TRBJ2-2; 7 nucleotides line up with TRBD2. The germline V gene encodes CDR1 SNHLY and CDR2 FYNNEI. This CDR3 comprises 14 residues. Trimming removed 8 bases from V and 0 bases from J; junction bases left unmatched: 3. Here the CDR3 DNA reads TGTGCCAGCTCCGGGACTACGAACACCGGGGAGCTGTTTTTT. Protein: CASSGTTNTGELFF.

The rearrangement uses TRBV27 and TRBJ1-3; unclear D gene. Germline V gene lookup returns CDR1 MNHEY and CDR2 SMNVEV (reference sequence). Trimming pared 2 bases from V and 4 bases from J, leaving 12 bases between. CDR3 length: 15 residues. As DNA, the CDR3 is TGTGCCAGCAGTTTAGGGTTGTATTCCGGAAACACCATATATTTT. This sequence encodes CASSLGLYSGNTIYF.

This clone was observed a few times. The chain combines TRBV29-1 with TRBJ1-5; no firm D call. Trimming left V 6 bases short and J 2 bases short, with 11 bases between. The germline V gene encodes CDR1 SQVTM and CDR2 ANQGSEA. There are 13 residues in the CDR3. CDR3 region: CSVRESGNQPQHF. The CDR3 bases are TGCAGCGTCCGGGAATCCGGCAATCAGCCCCAGCATTTT.

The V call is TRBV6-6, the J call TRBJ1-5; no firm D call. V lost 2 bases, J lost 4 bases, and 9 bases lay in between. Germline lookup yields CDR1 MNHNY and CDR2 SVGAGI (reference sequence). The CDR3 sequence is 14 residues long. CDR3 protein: CASSYPGTNQPQHF. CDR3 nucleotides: TGTGCCAGCAGTTACCCGGGAACGAATCAGCCCCAGCATTTT.

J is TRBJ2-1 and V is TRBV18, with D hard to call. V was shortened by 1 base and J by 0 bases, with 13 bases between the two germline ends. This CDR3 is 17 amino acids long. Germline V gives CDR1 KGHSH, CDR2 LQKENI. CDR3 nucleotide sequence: TGTGCCAGCTCACCACAGGAAGGTTATAGCTCCTACAATGAGCAGTTCTTC. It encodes CASSPQEGYSSYNEQFF.

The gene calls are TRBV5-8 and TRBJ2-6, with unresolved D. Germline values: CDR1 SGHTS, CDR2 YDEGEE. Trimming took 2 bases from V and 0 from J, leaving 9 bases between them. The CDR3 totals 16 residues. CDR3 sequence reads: CASSFLVLSGANVLTF. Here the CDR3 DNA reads TGTGCCAGCAGCTTTCTTGTCCTCTCTGGGGCCAACGTCCTGACTTTC.